Listed below are T cell receptor beta chains from one sample, sequenced in a study of blood T cell repertoires in COVID-19. Produced via immunoSEQ multiplex PCR; TCRdb's table is partial and in-frame only. The top ten clones hold roughly 4.3% of a sample with 100,000 to 150,000 clones, roughly 91% of them seen once. The specimen was peripheral blood. The receptors shown here come from a man in his fifties or sixties with COVID-19, enrolled during active disease. Each CDR3 is given without its conserved first and last residue. Each record gives: clone size, J gene, V gene, CDR3 protein. Clone size is given for some rows only: seen once, a few or many times, or a class if the clone is expanded.

>.|TRBJ1-3|TRBV25-1
ASSARQDSGNTIY
>.|TRBJ2-3|TRBV10-3
AISDSHLAGTDTQY
>.|TRBJ1-2|TRBV27
ASSASQDYGYT
>.|TRBJ2-2|TRBV25-1
ASTLNPGTGELF
>.|TRBJ2-7|TRBV18
ASSPGGSSYEQY
>once|TRBJ1-4|TRBV4-1
ASSQPDRVNEKLF
>.|TRBJ1-2|TRBV2
ASTISPGVGGYT
>few|TRBJ1-1|TRBV3-1/TRBV3-2
ASSQVRGIGGTEAF
>.|TRBJ2-1|TRBV5-4
ASSLGLLAEAYNEQF
>.|TRBJ1-6|TRBV27
ASSLYTGVAGPSYNSPLH
>.|TRBJ1-5|TRBV19
ASSIDAGRSQPQH
>.|TRBJ2-1|TRBV7-3
ASSLRVWRGAFNEQF
>.|TRBJ2-5|TRBV11-3
ASSLGPGETQY
>.|TRBJ2-2|TRBV4-3
ASSQDQRTGELF
>.|TRBJ1-4|TRBV2
ASSVDRFATNEKLF
>.|TRBJ1-1|TRBV25-1
ASSDLILGTTEAF
>.|TRBJ2-3|TRBV6-5
ASKYSIDTQY
>.|TRBJ1-2|TRBV5-6
ASSWTGNYGYT
>.|TRBJ1-5|TRBV6-2/TRBV6-3
ASSYNRNRGPFLGNQPQH
>.|TRBJ1-1|TRBV7-9
ASTHRVLNTEAF
>.|TRBJ1-3|TRBV19
ATQPSGTVSSGNTIY
>.|TRBJ1-1|TRBV7-8
ASSLAGSPEAF
>.|TRBJ1-3|TRBV6-5
ASSYTSGDTIY
>.|TRBJ2-3|TRBV3-1/TRBV3-2
ASSQDYRDTQY
>.|TRBJ1-2|TRBV5-1
ASSLTGELGYT
>.|TRBJ2-5|TRBV12-3/TRBV12-4
ASTTDQGETQY
>.|TRBJ2-2|TRBV5-1
ASSRSATLNTGELF
>.|TRBJ1-2|TRBV30
AWSVGTGSRYGYT
>.|TRBJ2-1|TRBV3-1/TRBV3-2
ASSQGSSGAQF
>.|TRBJ1-3|TRBV6-4
ASSDSRGGPHLSSGNTIY
>.|TRBJ2-3|TRBV27
ASSSPMGGGPSRPDTQY
>.|TRBJ2-7|TRBV9
ASSVDTVFYEQY
>.|TRBJ1-1|TRBV29-1
SVGGQYEAF
>.|TRBJ1-1|TRBV12-5
ASGLDLGGGTEAF
>.|TRBJ1-2|TRBV27
PGVNRYT
>.|TRBJ1-1|TRBV6-2/TRBV6-3
ASSLWTRNTEAF
>.|TRBJ2-1|TRBV5-1
ASSFVSGGNSYNEQF
>.|TRBJ1-4|TRBV19
ASSIVGVEFATNEKLF
>.|TRBJ1-1|TRBV5-1
ASSSQGSMNTEAF
>.|TRBJ1-6|TRBV5-1
ASSWDRGSPLH
>.|TRBJ2-1|TRBV29-1
SVPRGSGGATYNEQF
>.|TRBJ1-5|TRBV6-5
ASSYSGQGNQPQH
>.|TRBJ1-5|TRBV27
ASSPYRNQPQH
>once|TRBJ1-6|TRBV14
ASSPTGGNSPLH
>.|TRBJ1-1|TRBV27
ASSKGIGAEAF
>.|TRBJ1-2|TRBV27
ASSPRQGGIGYT
>.|TRBJ1-4|TRBV27
ASKLNRDTNEKLF
>.|TRBJ1-2|TRBV10-2
ASSEGVGRAPNYGYT
>.|TRBJ1-2|TRBV7-2
ASSLAPLNTDGRDGYT
>few|TRBJ1-1|TRBV7-2
ASSFTGKGTEAF
>.|TRBJ1-2|TRBV2
ASNAEDNYGYT
>.|TRBJ2-1|TRBV6-6
ASSYSRTVDEQF
>.|TRBJ2-7|TRBV10-2
ASSDPEGLAGASYEQY
>.|TRBJ2-3|TRBV10-1
ASSESSGTGASTDTQY
>.|TRBJ2-2|TRBV4-3
ASSSQEATGELF